This TCR beta chain was captured by sequencing in a study of beta chain features in type 1 diabetes. General study points: A pattern of fewer insertions and more deletions at VDJ junctions was seen in type 1 diabetes patients. Relative to healthy donors, patients appeared to have naive, central memory and Treg TCRB repertoires that were more similar. Among patients with Type 1 diabetes, TCRB CDR3s were moderately but significantly shorter in every one of the four CD4+ subsets.

Of note for this clone: Its matching antigen is unknown.

From germline, CDR1 is MGHRA and CDR2 YSYEKL. The CDR3 contains 16 residues. V was cut by 2 bases and J by 3 bases, with 16 bases left in between. CD4+ cells of the naive, central memory, regulatory and stem cell-like memory types were sorted via CD45RO/CCR7/CD25/CD127/CD95/CD27. The study reverse transcribed the entire isolated RNA, so it sequenced expressed TCRB transcripts. Measured with immunoSEQ multiplex PCR; TCRdb has only the in-frame clones, and not every one. The table includes 680,000 or so clones, 15% detected once. The receptor was isolated from a man between 18 and 29 years old in good health. The sample taken for sequencing was naive CD4+ T cells from blood. The chain couples TRBV4-1 to TRBJ2-5; the D gene is possibly TRBD2 (7 bases). The CDR3 DNA is TGCGCCAGCAGCCAACCCGTACGCGGGGGCAAAGAGACCCAGTACTTC. This translates into CASSQPVRGGKETQYF.